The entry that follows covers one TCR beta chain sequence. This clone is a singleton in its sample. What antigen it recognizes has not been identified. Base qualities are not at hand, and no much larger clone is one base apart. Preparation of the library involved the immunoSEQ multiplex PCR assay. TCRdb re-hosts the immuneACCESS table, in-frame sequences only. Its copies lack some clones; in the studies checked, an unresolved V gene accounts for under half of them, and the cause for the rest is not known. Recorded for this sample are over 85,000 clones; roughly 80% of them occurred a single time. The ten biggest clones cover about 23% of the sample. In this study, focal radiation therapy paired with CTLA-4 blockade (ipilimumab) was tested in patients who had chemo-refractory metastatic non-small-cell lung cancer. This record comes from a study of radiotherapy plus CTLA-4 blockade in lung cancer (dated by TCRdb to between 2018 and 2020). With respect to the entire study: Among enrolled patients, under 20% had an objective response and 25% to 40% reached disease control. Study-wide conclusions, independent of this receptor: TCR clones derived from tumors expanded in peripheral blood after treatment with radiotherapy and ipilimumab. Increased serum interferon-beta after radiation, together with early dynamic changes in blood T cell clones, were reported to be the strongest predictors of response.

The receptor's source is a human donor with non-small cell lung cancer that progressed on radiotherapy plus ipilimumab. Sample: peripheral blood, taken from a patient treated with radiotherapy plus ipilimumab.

The sequenced DNA is TGTGCCTTAAACGCCGGGACAGGTCACACCGGGGAGCTGTTTTTT. Its protein reads: CALNAGTGHTGELFF. The rearranged chain carries TRBV30 and TRBJ2-2, with 8 junctional bases fitting TRBD1. The germline V gene (reference sequence) yields GTSNPN for CDR1 and SVGIG for CDR2. V lost 7 bases and J lost 3 bases, and the count of bases not matched to a germline gene is 10. The CDR3 holds 15 amino acids from the cysteine to the phenylalanine. Only the CDR3 DNA is retained, 45 bases long and in frame from the first base.